This T cell receptor (beta chain) was retrieved from a study of control samples from healthy donors and cancer patients. Here immunoSEQ multiplex PCR was the method, and the copy in TCRdb shows in-frame clones only, minus some. The repertoire has 250,000 to 300,000 clones, more than 65% of them found once; the top ten carry about an eighth. The receptor's source is a woman aged 55 to 70 with lung cancer. The sample taken for sequencing was PBMCs.

CDR3 coding DNA: TGTGCCAGCAGCGGGTCGAGCGGGCTTGTCGACAATGAGCAGTTCTTC. Translation gives CASSGSSGLVDNEQFF. This rearrangement joins TRBV7-8 to TRBJ2-1; D is perhaps TRBD2 (6 bases). This CDR3 has 16 amino acids. The V end lost 5 bases, the J end lost 5 bases, and 19 bases lay between the germline ends. Germline assignment: CDR1 SGHVS and CDR2 FQNEAQ.